This entry lists 25 T cell receptor beta chains sequenced from one sample in a study of Graves' ophthalmopathy and Graves' hyperthyroidism. For repertoire sequencing, the TCR beta CDR3 regions were amplified from RNA transcripts. Scientists carried out first-round RT-PCR using HTBI primers and then a second-round multiplex PCR. TCRdb reprocessed the multiplex PCR reads with MiXCR, giving one entry per CDR3 protein. The sample lists 350,000 to 400,000 distinct CDR3 sequences, 15% occurring once. Sequenced input: peripheral blood. The receptors come from a woman younger than 35 with stable Graves' hyperthyroidism.

V usage is TRBV3-1 and J usage is TRBJ1-1; TRBD1 is a possible D gene (6 bases). This CDR3 contains 14 residues. CDR1 is LGHDT and CDR2 is YNNKEL in the germline V gene (reference sequence). Trimming left V 0 bases short and J 7 bases short, with 12 bases between. CDR3 in amino acids: CASSQDWSGHEAFF. The CDR3 DNA reads TGTGCCAGCAGCCAAGATTGGTCGGGACATGAAGCTTTCTTT.

The V gene is TRBV4-1, the J gene TRBJ2-7; TRBD1 matches at 10 bases. Looked up from germline, CDR1 is MGHRA and CDR2 is YSYEKL. The CDR3 has 14 residues. The V segment lost 8 bases and the J segment 1 base; nucleotides outside the gene matches: 5. In DNA, the CDR3 is TGCGCCAGCTCGGGGACAGGGGTTTCCTACGAGCAGTACTTC. Translating gives CASSGTGVSYEQYF.

This clonotype was detected many times. The chain is built from TRBV19 and TRBJ2-5; 9 bases match TRBD1. CDR3 length: 15 amino acids. The germline gives CDR1 LNHDA, CDR2 SQIVND (reference sequence). V was pared by 5 bases and J by 5 bases, with 9 bases of the junction left unmatched. The CDR3 region is CASSPAGQGVETQYF. The CDR3, as DNA: TGTGCCAGTAGTCCGGCGGGACAGGGTGTGGAGACCCAGTACTTC.

This clonotype has ten or more counts. The rearrangement joins TRBV27 to TRBJ2-7, with unresolved D. The CDR3 is made up of 14 amino acids. Germline V gene data show CDR1 as MNHEY and CDR2 as SMNVEV (reference sequence). Trimming stripped 6 bases from V and 3 bases from J, with 15 bases between. DNA for the CDR3: TGTGCCAGCAGGGTGGTAGGGTTAGGCTACGAGCAGTACTTC. It is translated as CASRVVGLGYEQYF.

The chain carries TRBV6-5 and TRBJ2-7; D perhaps matches TRBD1 (6 bases). Germline loops: CDR1 MNHEY, CDR2 SVGAGI. The CDR3 is 16 residues long. Trimming removed 4 bases at V and 1 base at J, with 17 bases between. The CDR3 DNA follows: TGTGCCAGCAGTTTCTTGGGACAAGGGGCGTCCTACGAGCAGTACTTC. Protein sequence: CASSFLGQGASYEQYF.

In this sample, this clonotype turned up many times. This rearrangement joins TRBV10-3 to TRBJ2-7, with D perhaps TRBD2 (7 bases). The germline CDR1 and CDR2 sequences are ENHRY and SYGVKD. This CDR3 comprises 17 residues. Trimming left V 4 bases short and J 0 bases short, with 19 bases between. CDR3 in amino acids: CAISGGGGQILSYEQYF. In DNA form, the CDR3 reads TGTGCCATCAGTGGAGGGGGGGGGCAGATTCTCTCCTACGAGCAGTACTTC.

This clonotype was seen more than once but under ten times. J is TRBJ2-2 and V is TRBV11-2; TRBD2 agrees at 8 bases. Germline CDR1 and CDR2: SGHAT and FQNNGV. The V gene end was trimmed by 5 bases and the J gene end by 6 bases; junction bases not matched to a gene: 11. CDR3 length: 16 amino acids. The CDR3 DNA follows: TGTGCCAGCAGCCTTCTGGGCGGGGGGATTCCCGGGGAGCTGTTTTTT. It specifies CASSLLGGGIPGELFF.

The sample holds many counts of this clonotype. The chain is built from TRBV27 and TRBJ2-7; tentatively, D is TRBD1 (6 bases). V dropped 6 bases and J dropped 1 base, with 10 bases sitting between them. CDR3 length: 13 residues. The germline CDR1 and CDR2 sequences are MNHEY and SMNVEV (reference sequence). The CDR3 coding sequence is TGTGCCAGCAGCATAGGACAGTCCTACGAGCAGTACTTC. Amino acid sequence: CASSIGQSYEQYF.

This clonotype was seen ten or more times. The chain uses TRBV5-8 and TRBJ2-6; 7 bases match TRBD1. J gave up 1 base and V 6 bases, and 7 bases lay outside the gene matches. The CDR3 consists of 16 residues. Germline CDR1 reads SGHTS; CDR2 reads YDEGEE. The CDR3 DNA sequence: TGTGCCAGCATCCCCTACAGGGGTTCTGGGGCCAACGTCCTGACTTTC. Its protein product is CASIPYRGSGANVLTF.

This clonotype has ten or more counts. This rearrangement joins TRBV7-2 to TRBJ2-7; unclear D gene. The CDR3 sequence is 13 residues long. Trimming removed 5 bases at V and 2 bases at J, with 10 bases between. Germline V gene lookup returns CDR1 SGHTA and CDR2 FQGNSA. The CDR3 loop reads CASSLKTAYEQYF. CDR3 in DNA: TGTGCCAGCAGCCTCAAGACGGCCTACGAGCAGTACTTC.

This clonotype occurred many times. The V gene is TRBV5-1, the J gene TRBJ1-1; tentative D call: TRBD1 (5 bases). The CDR3 sequence is 18 residues long. Looked up from germline, CDR1 is SGHRS and CDR2 is YFSETQ. V lost 1 base to trimming and J lost 1 base, with 20 bases between them. CDR3 sequence: CASSLSGRGGQENTEAFF. For the CDR3, the DNA is TGCGCCAGCAGCTTGAGTGGGAGAGGTGGACAAGAGAACACTGAAGCTTTCTTT.

The CDR3 loop reads CASSHGRSNQPQHF. CDR3 DNA: TGTGCCAGCAGCCACGGTCGGAGTAATCAGCCCCAGCATTTT. The chain has TRBV3-1 and TRBJ1-5; D unresolved. Germline CDR1 reads LGHDT; CDR2 reads YNNKEL (reference sequence). The CDR3 length is 14 residues. V gave up 3 bases and J gave up 4 bases, with 10 bases separating them.

The rearrangement uses TRBV15 and TRBJ2-5; D uncertain. Trimming stripped 0 bases from V and 2 bases from J, with 7 bases between. The CDR3 consists of 14 residues. The germline gives CDR1 LNHNV, CDR2 YYDKDF (reference sequence). The CDR3 protein is CATSRDFQQETQYF. The CDR3 DNA reads TGTGCCACCAGCAGAGATTTCCAGCAAGAGACCCAGTACTTC.

This clonotype was seen more than once but under ten times. The rearrangement links TRBV11-2 to TRBJ2-5; 9 bases map to TRBD1. The CDR3 covers 15 residues. V lost 5 bases, J lost 3 bases, and 7 bases stayed unmatched. The V gene's germline CDR1 is SGHAT and CDR2 FQNNGV. The CDR3 DNA is TGTGCCAGCAGCCCCATGGACAGGGGAGAAGAGACCCAGTACTTC. As protein: CASSPMDRGEETQYF.

Ten or more counts support this clonotype. The rearrangement uses TRBV11-2 and TRBJ2-7; D might be TRBD1 (6 bases). CDR1 and CDR2 (germline): SGHAT, FQNNGV. This CDR3 is built from 18 residues. Deletions cut 5 bases from V and 3 bases from J, with 26 bases between. CDR3 nucleotides: TGTGCCAGCAGCCCCTTTCTGAAGGAAGCCCAGGGGTACTACGAGCAGTACTTC. Translating gives CASSPFLKEAQGYYEQYF.

V gene TRBV6-2 or TRBV6-3 combines with J gene TRBJ1-2, with TRBD1 as a possible D gene (5 bases). With 10 bases removed from V and 6 bases from J, the gap between germline ends came to 15 bases. Germline CDR1 reads MNHEY; CDR2 reads SVGEGT. The CDR3 loop spans 12 amino acids. The CDR3, as DNA: TGTGCCACCGAGGCAGGGTTGGATGGCTACACCTTC. Amino acids: CATEAGLDGYTF.

This clonotype appeared many times. The rearrangement uses TRBV9 and TRBJ1-1; no reliable D call. This CDR3 region has 14 residues. Trimming pared 3 bases from V and 3 bases from J, leaving 12 bases between. The V gene's germline CDR1 is SGDLS and CDR2 YYNGEE. CDR3: CASSAERTHTEAFF. The CDR3, as DNA: TGTGCCAGCAGCGCCGAGCGGACCCACACTGAAGCTTTCTTT.

This clonotype was seen at least ten times. The chain has TRBV12-3 or TRBV12-4 and TRBJ2-2; D gene ambiguous. The CDR3 spans 14 residues. Deletions cut 2 bases from V and 4 bases from J, with 8 bases between. The CDR3 DNA reads TGTGCCAGCAGTTTACCTTTTGGCACCGGGGAGCTGTTTTTT. Translation: CASSLPFGTGELFF.

This clonotype was detected ten times or more. The V call is TRBV19, the J call TRBJ1-5, with D possibly TRBD1 on 5 matching bases. Germline CDR1 is LNHDA and CDR2 is SQIVND (reference sequence). This CDR3 spans 14 amino acids. V lost 4 bases and J 3 bases, leaving 10 bases between the germline ends. This CDR3 reads CASSKPGPNQPQHF. The CDR3 coding sequence is TGTGCCAGTAGTAAACCGGGACCCAATCAGCCCCAGCATTTT.

This clonotype was counted many times. The chain recombines TRBV12-3 or TRBV12-4 with TRBJ1-1, with 9 positions matching TRBD1. The J segment lost 2 bases and the V segment lost 3 bases, leaving 7 bases of the junction unmatched. This CDR3 has 16 residues. CDR3 DNA sequence: TGTGCCAGCAGTTTTAGGACAGGGGCGGGTAACACTGAAGCTTTCTTT. It specifies CASSFRTGAGNTEAFF.

This chain joins TRBV5-1 and TRBJ2-7, with D maybe TRBD2 (6 bases). V was shortened by 3 bases and J by 5 bases, with 18 bases between the two germline ends. This CDR3 region has 15 residues. Germline-derived CDR1 and CDR2 are SGHRS and YFSETQ. The CDR3: CASSSTGTPVDEQYF. The CDR3 region has the DNA TGCGCCAGCAGCTCGACTGGGACTCCCGTCGACGAGCAGTACTTC.

This clonotype was recorded at least ten times. J is TRBJ1-6 and V is TRBV6-1, with 8 positions matching TRBD1. J was trimmed by 7 bases and V by 4 bases; bases with no gene match: 6. Germline loops: CDR1 MNHNS, CDR2 SASEGT. The CDR3 has 15 amino acids. CDR3 DNA: TGTGCCAGCAGTGCGACAGGGGCTAGGAATTCACCCCTCCACTTT. As protein: CASSATGARNSPLHF.

This clonotype has a count of ten or more. This rearrangement joins TRBV20-1 to TRBJ2-4; 11 nucleotides match TRBD1. With V trimmed by 1 base and J by 9 bases, 8 bases remained unmatched. Germline lookup yields CDR1 DFQATT and CDR2 SNEGSKA (reference sequence). The CDR3 sequence is 15 residues long. The CDR3 nucleotides read TGCAGTGCTAGAGCCCCGCAAGGACAGGGGGCCATTCAGTACTTC. It specifies CSARAPQGQGAIQYF.

This clonotype has just one count. A much larger clone sits a single nucleotide away, making a read error possible. The V and J genes are TRBV19 and TRBJ2-2; 12 bases are a match to TRBD1. Germline CDR1 reads LNHDA; CDR2 reads SQIVND (reference sequence). This CDR3 is built from 16 residues. The CDR3 DNA is TGTGTCAGTAGTCCGGGACAGGGGGCCAACACCGGGGAGCTGTTTTTT. Its translation: CVSSPGQGANTGELFF.

As to this clonotype: A much larger clonotype is one base distant, so this may be a read error. The chain uses TRBV6-2 or TRBV6-3 and TRBJ2-7; D tentatively fits TRBD1 or TRBD2 (5 bases each). Trimming cost V 6 bases and J 5 bases, with 20 bases left between them. CDR1 is MNHEY and CDR2 is SVGEGT in the germline V gene. There are 15 residues in the CDR3. CDR3 in amino acids: CASSRGQEKRHEQYV. For the CDR3, the DNA is TGTGCCAGCAGCCGGGGCCAGGAGAAAAGGCACGAGCAGTACGTC.